Each of the 17 T cell receptor beta chains below was sequenced from the same sample in a study of cytomegalovirus exposure and HLA in healthy donors. TCRdb keeps only in-frame clones here, not all; method: immunoSEQ multiplex PCR. The sample records approximately 270,000 clones, roughly 90% being singletons. The sequenced sample consisted of PBMCs. These receptors all stem from a woman younger than 35 in good health and CMV-seronegative.

The J gene is TRBJ2-3, the V gene TRBV10-3; D unclear. CDR1 ENHRY and CDR2 SYGVKD come from the germline V gene. CDR3 length equals 11 residues. V was cut by 3 bases and J by 6 bases, with 4 bases left in between. As DNA, the CDR3 is TGTGCCATCAGTGATCTTGATACGCAGTATTTT. It translates to CAISDLDTQYF.

This chain links TRBV11-2 with TRBJ1-4, with unresolved D. From germline, CDR1 is SGHAT and CDR2 FQNNGV. V was clipped by 4 bases and J by 3 bases, with 12 bases between them. The CDR3 totals 15 residues. The CDR3 protein is CASSSETGANEKLFF. The CDR3 DNA reads as TGTGCCAGCAGCTCGGAGACCGGGGCTAATGAAAAACTGTTTTTT.

The genes are TRBV7-9 and TRBJ1-5; 10 bases are shared with TRBD1. Germline V CDR1 and CDR2: SEHNR, FQNEAQ (reference sequence). Trimming removed 3 bases from V and 7 bases from J; junction bases left unmatched: 6. This CDR3 has 15 residues. The CDR3 sequence: CASSLAGTGDQPQHF. For the CDR3, the DNA is TGTGCCAGCAGCTTGGCCGGGACAGGGGACCAGCCCCAGCATTTT.

This sequence joins TRBV9 and TRBJ2-7; D is possibly TRBD1 (5 bases). The germline V gene has CDR1 SGDLS and CDR2 YYNGEE. This CDR3 has 14 amino acids. Trimming cost V 2 bases and J 0 bases, with 9 bases left between them. The CDR3 protein is CASSVTGHSYEQYF. The CDR3 nucleotides read TGTGCCAGCAGCGTCACAGGCCACTCCTACGAGCAGTACTTC.

This clone was counted a single time. The chain uses TRBV5-6 and TRBJ2-3; 10 bases are shared with TRBD2. V was clipped by 4 bases and J by 1 base; unmatched bases: 9. Per germline, CDR1 SGHDT and CDR2 YYEEEE. This CDR3 comprises 17 residues. The CDR3 region is CASSPGERGGGTDTQYF. The CDR3 nucleotides are TGTGCCAGCAGCCCCGGTGAGCGGGGGGGAGGCACAGATACGCAGTATTTT.

The J gene is TRBJ1-5, the V gene TRBV4-1, with 12 bases aligning to TRBD1. The germline CDR1 and CDR2 sequences are MGHRA and YSYEKL. There are 19 residues in the CDR3. The V segment lost 2 bases and the J segment 3 bases; nucleotides outside the gene matches: 11. The CDR3, as DNA: TGCGCCAGCAGCCAAAACGGAGGGGACAGGGGGCTAGTCAATCAGCCCCAGCATTTT. It encodes CASSQNGGDRGLVNQPQHF.

The gene calls are TRBV9 and TRBJ2-3, with TRBD2 matching 9 bases. There are 17 residues in the CDR3. V was pared by 0 bases and J by 1 base, with 6 bases of the junction left unmatched. Germline V gene sequence: CDR1 SGDLS, CDR2 YYNGEE. CDR3 protein: CASSVGQRGAGTDTQYF. As DNA, the CDR3 is TGTGCCAGCAGCGTAGGTCAGCGGGGGGCGGGCACAGATACGCAGTATTTT.

The chain couples TRBV7-9 to TRBJ2-1; D gene ambiguous. Germline values: CDR1 SEHNR, CDR2 FQNEAQ (reference sequence). The CDR3 sequence is 13 residues long. Trimming removed 4 bases at V and 1 base at J, with 5 bases between. The DNA of the CDR3 is TGTGCCAGCAGCTCCTTATCCTACAATGAGCAGTTCTTC. Amino acids: CASSSLSYNEQFF.

This clone was detected once. The chain uses TRBV28 and TRBJ1-5, with TRBD1 identical over 7 bases. V gave up 7 bases and J gave up 0 bases; unmatched junction bases: 6. Germline V gene lookup returns CDR1 MDHEN and CDR2 SYDVKM. CDR3 length equals 15 residues. CDR3 sequence (DNA): TGTGCCAGCAAGGGACAGTCATATAGCAATCAGCCCCAGCATTTT. Protein sequence: CASKGQSYSNQPQHF.

The gene calls are TRBV27 and TRBJ2-1, with 9 bases lining up with TRBD1. The CDR3 runs to 14 residues. Germline loops: CDR1 MNHEY, CDR2 SMNVEV (reference sequence). V was pared by 4 bases and J by 5 bases, with 3 bases of the junction left unmatched. CDR3 DNA: TGTGCCAGCAGTTACCGGGACAGGGACAATGAGCAGTTCTTC. This translates into CASSYRDRDNEQFF.

This clone was seen just once. The V call is TRBV28, the J call TRBJ1-2, with 11 bases lining up with TRBD1. With V trimmed by 2 bases and J by 4 bases, 6 bases remained unmatched. The CDR3 contains 16 residues. Germline values: CDR1 MDHEN, CDR2 SYDVKM. The DNA for the CDR3 is TGTGCCAGCAGTTTAGAGGGACAGGGGGAACTCTATGGCTACACCTTC. Protein: CASSLEGQGELYGYTF.

This clone was counted a few times. The V gene is TRBV5-4, the J gene TRBJ2-7; 11 bases align to TRBD1. J was trimmed by 10 bases and V by 4 bases; bases with no gene match: 7. The length of the CDR3 is 13 residues. The germline gives CDR1 SGHNT, CDR2 YYREEE (reference sequence). In DNA, the CDR3 is TGTGCCAGCAGCACCGGACAGGGGGCGCGACAGTACTTC. The encoded protein is CASSTGQGARQYF.

The CDR3 bases are TGCGCCAGCAGCTTGCCGGATCGGGTAGCTTTCTTT. Protein: CASSLPDRVAFF. This chain uses TRBV5-1 with TRBJ1-1; the D is unclear. Trimming removed 1 base at V and 10 bases at J, with 11 bases between. CDR1 is SGHRS and CDR2 is YFSETQ in the germline V gene. This CDR3 has 12 amino acids. Together with reference TRBV5-1 and TRBJ1-1, the CDR3 gives the full variable domain: KAGVTQTPRYLIKTRGQQVTLSCSPISGHRSVSWYQQTPGQGLQFLFEYFSETQRNKGNFPGRFSGRQFSNSRSEMNVSTLELGDSALYLCASSLPDRVAFFGQGTRLTVV.

This clone has just one count. This chain joins TRBV30 and TRBJ2-7; D is perhaps TRBD1 (6 bases). Germline V lookup: CDR1 GTSNPN, CDR2 SVGIG (reference sequence). CDR3 length equals 12 residues. V lost 2 bases to trimming and J lost 7 bases, with 12 bases between them. CDR3 nucleotides: TGTGCCTGGAGTACAGGGTCGGGGGAGCAGTACTTC. Translating gives CAWSTGSGEQYF.

CDR3 protein: CASSFRGDQPQHF. CDR3 bases: TGTGCCAGCAGCTTCAGGGGGGATCAGCCCCAGCATTTT. The chain uses TRBV7-2 and TRBJ1-5, with 7 bases matching TRBD1. The CDR3 extends over 13 amino acids. After removal of 3 bases from V and 5 bases from J, the junction contained 1 base not matched to a gene. Germline CDR1 is SGHTA and CDR2 is FQGNSA.

This chain connects TRBV18 to TRBJ1-1, with TRBD1 matching over 10 bases. The CDR3 is made up of 17 amino acids. Germline trimming cut 4 bases from V and 4 bases from J; bases unmatched to any gene: 12. The germline V gene has CDR1 KGHSH and CDR2 LQKENI. CDR3 sequence: CASSLGTGDIVTTEAFF. The CDR3 bases are TGTGCCAGCTCACTTGGGACAGGGGATATTGTGACCACTGAAGCTTTCTTT.

This chain uses TRBV28 with TRBJ1-6; D not resolved. The CDR3 consists of 13 residues. The V end was cut by 6 bases, the J end by 9 bases, with 12 bases between. Germline loops: CDR1 MDHEN, CDR2 SYDVKM. CDR3 coding DNA: TGTGCCAGCAGGGGAGGGTTGGGTTCACCCCTCCACTTT. Protein product: CASRGGLGSPLHF.